The 20 T cell receptor beta chains presented below share a single source sample, sequenced in a study of tissue T cells after allogeneic stem cell transplantation. Indicated time point: mouse harvest day 7 after allogeneic transplant. Each mouse received 10^7 T-cell-depleted marrow cells plus 10^6 splenic CD5+ T cells by tail vein. Assay: immunoSEQ multiplex PCR; the TCRdb copy retains only in-frame clones and omits some. Of about 5,800 clones listed, less than 50% are singletons. Sample: gut tissue. These receptors all stem from a female BALB/c mouse given C57BL/6 T cells with graft-versus-host disease after an allogeneic hematopoietic cell transplant.

This clone was found a few times. Gene names are mouse gene names. The CDR3 sequence is CASSLHQDTQYF. CDR3 DNA, as far as it was read: TGTGCCAGCAGTCTCCATCAAGACACCCAGTAC. The chain uses TRBV26 and TRBJ2-5, with unresolved D. The missing CDR3 end, 1 residue past where the read stops, is filled in from the germline J gene. This CDR3 contains 12 residues. V gave up 3 bases and J gave up 3 bases, with 4 bases separating them. CDR1 is KGHPV, CDR2 FQNQEV, per germline (reference sequence).

Of note for this clone: Gene labels here are mouse ones. The CDR3 end is not reached by the read, which stops 1 residue before it; the germline J gene fills it in. The V gene is TRBV26, the J gene TRBJ2-1; D remains ambiguous. The length of the CDR3 is 12 residues. Germline V CDR1 and CDR2: KGHPV, FQNQEV (reference sequence). Trimming stripped 4 bases from V and 1 base from J, with 2 bases between. The sequenced part of the CDR3 DNA is TGTGCCAGCAGTCCCAACTATGCTGAGCAGTTC. Amino acids: CASSPNYAEQF. The full CDR3 protein reads CASSPNYAEQFF.

About this clone: Mouse gene names and germline throughout. The CDR3 is cut off 1 residue early in the read; its end comes from the germline J gene. The V call is TRBV3, the J call TRBJ2-7, with no clear D. The germline CDR1 and CDR2 sequences are SNHLY and FYNGKV (reference sequence). The CDR3 runs to 13 residues. The ends were cut back, 2 bases at V and 4 bases at J, with 9 bases in the middle. The CDR3 DNA, read in part, is TGTGCCAGCAGCTTACGGGCCAAATATGAACAGTAC. Encoded protein: CASSLRAKYEQY. Given in full, the CDR3 is CASSLRAKYEQYF.

This clone turned up a few times. Mouse germline and gene names are used. The read ends 1 residue before the CDR3 terminus; that terminus is restored from the germline J gene. This sequence joins TRBV13-1 and TRBJ2-1; D possibly corresponds to TRBD2 (7 bases). The CDR3 runs to 15 residues. V lost 2 bases to trimming and J lost 1 base, with 10 bases between them. CDR1 and CDR2 (germline): NSHNY, SYGAGN. The CDR3 is CASSDWGPNYAEQFF. The CDR3 DNA, read in part, is TGTGCCAGCAGTGACTGGGGGCCCAACTATGCTGAGCAGTTC.

About this clone itself: The gene names here belong to mouse. Coverage ceases 1 residue before the CDR3 finishes, and the germline J gene fills in the end. The genes are TRBV13-1 and TRBJ1-1; D is unresolved. Per the germline V gene, CDR1 is NSHNY and CDR2 is SYGAGN. V was pared by 0 bases and J by 0 bases, with 3 bases between. This CDR3 comprises 13 residues. The CDR3 loop is CASSDGANTEVFF. CDR3 DNA (partial): TGTGCCAGCAGTGATGGGGCAAACACAGAAGTCTTC.

Concerning this clone itself: Gene names are the mouse ones. The read terminates 1 residue before the CDR3 end, so the remaining end is supplied by the germline J gene. V gene TRBV12-2 combines with J gene TRBJ2-3; the D gene is possibly TRBD1 (6 bases). Trimming took 4 bases from V and 0 from J, leaving 13 bases between them. The CDR3 spans 15 residues. Per the germline V gene, CDR1 is SGHLS and CDR2 is HYDKME. The chain's CDR3 is CASSLGTSSAETLYF. Incomplete CDR3 DNA: TGTGCCAGCTCCCTCGGGACATCTAGTGCAGAAACGCTGTAT.

Notes on this clone: Gene names are mouse gene names. Sequencing ends 1 residue short of the CDR3 end; the germline J gene provides the rest. The chain combines TRBV3 with TRBJ2-7, with 7 bases that match TRBD1. V trimming: 5 bases; J trimming: 6 bases; junction bases outside the gene matches: 4. The CDR3 totals 12 residues. Germline CDR1 is SNHLY and CDR2 is FYNGKV (reference sequence). Partial CDR3 DNA: TGTGCCAGCAGCCTACAGGGGAGTGAACAGTAC. Translating it yields CASSLQGSEQY. The whole CDR3 sequence reads CASSLQGSEQYF.

A remark on this clone: The genes and germline here are from mouse. Read coverage stops 1 residue before the CDR3 terminus; the germline J gene supplies the remainder. The rearrangement links TRBV26 to TRBJ1-1, with D possibly TRBD1 on 6 matching bases. Per germline, CDR1 KGHPV and CDR2 FQNQEV (reference sequence). This CDR3 contains 14 residues. V lost 6 bases and J lost 1, with 12 bases in between. This chain's CDR3 is CASRRQVGNTEVFF. CDR3 DNA, as far as it was read: TGTGCCAGCAGGCGACAGGTTGGGAACACAGAAGTCTTC. Full variable domain (missing parts from reference TRBV26 and TRBJ1-1): NSKVIQTPRYLVKGQGQKAKMRCIPEKGHPVVFWYQQNKNNEFKFLINFQNQEVLQQIDMTEKRFSAECPSNSPCSLEIQSSEAGDSALYLCASRRQVGNTEVFFGKGTRLTVV.

This clone was seen a handful of times. Genes here carry mouse names. The read halts 1 residue ahead of the CDR3 end, with the missing end drawn from the germline J gene. The rearrangement links TRBV26 to TRBJ1-2; D is unclear. This CDR3 region has 14 residues. Germline CDR1 KGHPV, CDR2 FQNQEV (reference sequence). Trimming removed 3 bases at V and 0 bases at J, with 8 bases between. The CDR3 region is CASSLGPANSDYTF. Partial CDR3 DNA: TGTGCCAGCAGTCTAGGTCCTGCAAACTCCGACTACACC.

With regard to this clone: Mouse gene names and germline throughout. The CDR3 goes on 1 residue after the read ends, and that part is filled in from the germline J gene. This rearrangement joins TRBV20 to TRBJ1-1, with TRBD1 matching 9 bases. Germline loops: CDR1 GFQATS, CDR2 STVNSAI. The CDR3 length is 12 residues. The junction had 11 bases not matched to a gene; V was cut back by 7 bases and J by 11 bases. CDR3 in amino acids: CGVLRDRDWVFF. Partial CDR3 DNA: TGTGGTGTGCTCCGGGACAGGGATTGGGTCTTC.

For this clone: Gene labels here are mouse ones. The missing CDR3 end, 1 residue past where the read stops, is filled in from the germline J gene. The genes are TRBV26 and TRBJ1-1; D unresolved. Germline values: CDR1 KGHPV, CDR2 FQNQEV (reference sequence). The CDR3 runs 14 residues. Trimming cost V 2 bases and J 0 bases, with 7 bases left between them. The CDR3 sequence: CASSLKATNTEVFF. The DNA read from the CDR3 is TGTGCCAGCAGTCTGAAGGCGACAAACACAGAAGTCTTC.

By sample share, this clone is large. The gene symbols are mouse symbols. Sequencing ends 1 residue short of the CDR3 end; the germline J gene provides the rest. The V and J genes are TRBV19 and TRBJ2-7, with TRBD2 as a possible D gene (5 bases). The CDR3 is 11 residues long. CDR1 and CDR2 (germline): FNHDT, SITEND (reference sequence). The ends were cut back, 4 bases at V and 3 bases at J, with 5 bases in the middle. CDR3 sequence reads: CASSWGYEQYF. CDR3 DNA, as far as it was read: TGTGCCAGCAGTTGGGGCTATGAACAGTAC.

This clone has a handful of counts. Gene names and germline match the mouse. The CDR3 end is not reached by the read, which stops 1 residue before it; the germline J gene fills it in. The J gene is TRBJ1-2, the V gene TRBV13-2; D gene uncertain. Germline V gives CDR1 NNHNN, CDR2 SYGAGS (reference sequence). V lost 5 bases, J lost 3 bases, and 2 bases lay in between. The CDR3 sequence is 10 residues long. The CDR3 DNA, read in part, is TGTGCCAGCGGGGACTCCGACTACACC. It yields the protein CASGDSDYT. The whole CDR3 protein is CASGDSDYTF.

Remarks on this clone: Gene names denote mouse genes. The observed sequence ends 1 residue before the CDR3 terminus, with the missing tail filled in from the germline J gene. The chain employs TRBV12-1 and TRBJ2-5; 11 bases are shared with TRBD2. CDR3 size: 15 residues. Trimming at V came to 3 bases and at J to 3 bases, leaving 4 bases not matched to a gene. Germline CDR1 is SGHSN and CDR2 is HYEKVE. The sequenced CDR3 bases are TGTGCCAGCTCTTTCCGACTGGGGGGGCAAGACACCCAGTAC. Amino acid sequence: CASSFRLGGQDTQY. The entire CDR3 is CASSFRLGGQDTQYF. The full variable domain, its missing parts supplied by reference TRBV12-1 and TRBJ2-5, is DSGVVQSPRHIIKEKGGRSVLTCIPISGHSNVVWYQQTLGKELKFLIQHYEKVERDKGFLPSRFSVQQFDDYHSEMNMSALELEDSAMYFCASSFRLGGQDTQYFGPGTRLLVL.

Turning to this clone: These gene names are mouse names. The read gets to within 1 residue of the CDR3 end, and the germline J gene fills in the rest. The V call is TRBV26, the J call TRBJ2-5, with a weak D call TRBD1 (5 bases). The CDR3 contains 14 residues. CDR1 is KGHPV, CDR2 FQNQEV, per germline (reference sequence). The ends were cut back, 4 bases at V and 0 bases at J, with 8 bases in the middle. Partial CDR3 DNA: TGTGCCAGCAGTCCGGACAATAACCAAGACACCCAGTAC. Encoded protein: CASSPDNNQDTQY. The whole CDR3 sequence is CASSPDNNQDTQYF.

On this clone: The germline and genes are mouse ones. From the germline J gene comes the end of the CDR3, since the read stops 1 residue before it. This chain links TRBV19 with TRBJ1-1; no clear D. With 0 bases removed from V and 6 bases from J, the gap between germline ends came to 9 bases. The germline V gene has CDR1 FNHDT and CDR2 SITEND (reference sequence). The CDR3 consists of 13 residues. The CDR3: CASSIGARSEVFF. CDR3 DNA (partial): TGTGCCAGCAGTATAGGAGCCAGGTCAGAAGTCTTC.

As regards this clone: Mouse gene names and germline throughout. From the germline J gene comes the end of the CDR3, since the read stops 1 residue before it. The V call is TRBV26, the J call TRBJ2-5, with TRBD2 matching 13 bases. CDR3 length equals 14 residues. Germline V gene sequence: CDR1 KGHPV, CDR2 FQNQEV (reference sequence). The V and J ends lost 4 bases and 8 bases, in that order; junction bases with no gene match: 3. Here the CDR3 reads CASSHRDWGGTQYF. The covered CDR3 bases are TGTGCCAGCAGTCACCGGGACTGGGGGGGCACCCAGTAC. The variable domain in full, completed from reference TRBV26 and TRBJ2-5, reads NSKVIQTPRYLVKGQGQKAKMRCIPEKGHPVVFWYQQNKNNEFKFLINFQNQEVLQQIDMTEKRFSAECPSNSPCSLEIQSSEAGDSALYLCASSHRDWGGTQYFGPGTRLLVL.

Worth noting for this clone: Mouse gene names apply. The observed sequence ends 1 residue before the CDR3 terminus, with the missing tail filled in from the germline J gene. The chain is built from TRBV26 and TRBJ1-4; possible D gene TRBD1, 5 bases. CDR3 length equals 15 residues. V was shortened by 2 bases and J by 1 base, with 8 bases between the two germline ends. CDR1 is KGHPV and CDR2 is FQNQEV in the germline V gene (reference sequence). The CDR3 is CASSLAGTSNERLFF. CDR3 DNA, as far as it was read: TGTGCCAGCAGTCTGGCGGGGACTTCCAACGAAAGATTATTT.

A note on this clone: Mouse gene names and germline throughout. The CDR3 goes on 1 residue after the read ends, and that part is filled in from the germline J gene. V is TRBV26 and J is TRBJ2-1; D might be TRBD1 (5 bases). Looked up from germline, CDR1 is KGHPV and CDR2 is FQNQEV (reference sequence). V was clipped by 2 bases and J by 1 base, with 6 bases between them. The CDR3 covers 14 residues. CDR3 protein: CASSLPGNYAEQFF. CDR3 DNA (partial): TGTGCCAGCAGTCTGCCAGGGAACTATGCTGAGCAGTTC.

A remark on this clone: Gene names and germline refer to mouse. The CDR3 goes on 1 residue after the read ends, and that part is filled in from the germline J gene. The chain combines TRBV26 with TRBJ1-2; 7 bases are shared with TRBD1. Trimming at V came to 4 bases and at J to 0 bases, leaving 2 bases not matched to a gene. CDR1 and CDR2 (germline): KGHPV, FQNQEV (reference sequence). The CDR3 runs to 14 residues. CDR3 bases read: TGTGCCAGCAGTCCGGGACAGCCAAACTCCGACTACACC. It codes for CASSPGQPNSDYT. The entire CDR3 protein is CASSPGQPNSDYTF.